The sequence of this T cell receptor beta chain was determined in a study of cytomegalovirus exposure and HLA in healthy donors (dated by TCRdb to between 2016 and 2019). In the study overall: An earlier analysis of approximately 640 of the donors reported 250 to 300 Gb of sequence data and roughly 110 million unique TCR beta sequences from about 200 million T cells. The study combined high-throughput TCR immunosequencing, statistical association of individual TCRs with disease status, and machine learning to predict cytomegalovirus infection status. The number of donors typed differed by locus, with 629-630 for A, B, C, DRB1 and DQB1, roughly 520 for DQA1, nearly 610 for DPA1, and under 490 for DPB1. To decide whether each TCR beta V gene segment behaved as functional or pseudogenic, an earlier analysis of some 580 of the donors relied on high-throughput TCR beta sequencing. To study patterns of TCR occurrence, a later analysis re-analyzed previously published TCR beta repertoires from 550 to 800 donors and added high-resolution HLA genotyping. The study aimed to test whether cataloging public T cell receptors could reveal signatures of past pathogen exposure. Using immunosequencing, the study profiled T cell repertoires from fewer than 700 subjects and related those repertoires to cytomegalovirus serostatus. Genome-wide SNP genotypes for about 65% of the roughly 670 donors were used in a later genetic analysis, which treated that subset as a discovery cohort. Among roughly 400 genotyped donors of the cohort, an average of about 240,000 unique TCR beta nucleotide sequences was sequenced per donor, of which about 19% were non-productive. An early release covering about 600 HLA-typed donors comprised approximately 300 gigabases of sequencing data and about 90 million unique TCR sequences. HLA typing included class I and class II loci at four-digit resolution. The later analysis used no new phenotypic data to find candidate immune exposures, relying instead on TCR beta sequences and their occurrence across donors. Of the 350 to 400 genotyped donors, 81% fell in the genetic ancestry cluster associated with self-reported Caucasian donors. Several DR-DQ haplotypes were handled as single units for association and clustering because linkage in the cohort was strong. Alongside the repertoire data, information on donor age, sex, ethnicity and CMV serostatus was compiled. Besides the first cohort of about 730 subjects, a separate validation cohort made up of over 100 different subjects was used. All discovery cohort repertoires had been generated on a single sequencing platform.

The CDR3 runs 15 residues from the cysteine to the phenylalanine. Only the CDR3 part of the read is kept: 45 bases, read in frame from the first base. CDR1 MNHEY and CDR2 SVGAGI were looked up in the germline V gene. V is trimmed back by 7 bases and J by 4 bases, and the junction contains 11 bases that no gene match accounts for. Libraries were prepared through the immunoSEQ multiplex PCR assay. For the multiplex PCR, a mixture combining 60 forward primers for TCR Vbeta segments and 13 reverse primers for TCR Jbeta segments was used. A multiplex PCR assay on genomic DNA amplified the CDR3 region of rearranged TCR beta genes. The Illumina HiSeq System was used to sequence the amplified TCR beta libraries as 87-base-pair reads. The study's own analysis went as follows. In a later analysis, tens of millions of unique TCR beta chains were counted across the approximately 620 repertoires, and roughly 10 million of these chains were shared by at least two donors. Raw reads were error-corrected and collapsed into unique sequences with a nearest-neighbor algorithm that merged closely related sequences to remove PCR and sequencing errors. Alignment of CDR3 sequences to IMGT reference sequences was used to assign V, D and J gene segments. Each retained sequence needed at least a six-nucleotide match to both a V gene segment and a J gene segment. A rearrangement was called productive if the CDR3 had no stop codons and remained in frame with V and J, and every other rearrangement was called non-productive. Following IMGT convention, CDR3 was defined as the stretch from the second conserved V-encoded cysteine up to the conserved J-encoded phenylalanine. The earlier analysis of about 620 of the donors excluded sequences that lacked an unambiguous match to a single V gene segment. An earlier analysis of just under 600 of the donors called V segments functional above 56.7% productive rearrangements and segregating when the between-donor standard deviation exceeded 5%. A statistical classification framework was built to diagnose cytomegalovirus status from the catalog of TCR beta chain sequences. V and J gene assignment, in a later analysis, came from comparing TCR nucleotide sequences with IMGT/GENE-DB human TR gene sequences. In a later analysis, CDR3 sequences and most-parsimonious VDJ recombination scenarios were assigned using the TCRdist pipeline. A later analysis defined each TCR beta chain by its CDR3 amino acid sequence plus V-gene family, and excluded reads lacking a unique V-gene family. As a way to deal with suspected cross-contamination and a sequencing artifact, a later analysis dropped hundreds of nucleotide sequences that were highly shared and had low generation probability. For each public chain, a later analysis derived a clonal expansion index from normalized ranks of inferred template counts within each repertoire. In a later analysis, generation probabilities were computed with a VDJ recombination model fitted to out-of-frame rearrangements, and the resulting probabilities were checked against IGoR. In a later analysis, TCR-TCR, TCR-HLA and TCR-CMV co-occurrence was scored with hypergeometric tests, and a repertoire-size bias correction was applied to TCR pairs. To estimate false discovery rates, a later analysis permuted the HLA or CMV assignments 20 times. A later analysis grouped co-occurring TCRs with DBSCAN, adding TCRdist sequence similarity when clustering within HLA-allele-positive subsets. Co-occurrence clustering excluded repertoires with fewer than 30,000 or more than 120,000 public chains, plus five with anomalous nucleotide sharing. The table was pulled from immuneACCESS by TCRdb, which kept in-frame rearrangements only. Such tables lose some clones; where checked, under half of the loss comes from unresolved V genes, and the rest has no known cause. V and J calls and clone size are given by that table; D and trimming were obtained from the DNA. The sample table lists 140,000 to 150,000 clones, roughly 76% of them with a count of one. The ten most abundant clones make up 2.9% of the sample.

The cohort was made up of approximately 670 healthy bone marrow donors. At the time of sampling, all cohort members were nominally healthy, though unrecorded immune exposures were likely present. The donor tested CMV seronegative, placing the donor among the 350 to 400 seronegative members of the cohort. A peripheral blood sample was provided by each donor, and peripheral blood mononuclear cells were used for TCR beta sequencing. The Qiagen DNeasy Blood Extraction Kit was used to extract genomic DNA from the blood cell samples. Overall results and qualifications from the work: It was suggested by the authors that the approach could potentially be generalized to other disease states and immunological phenotypes. In an earlier analysis of some 640 of the donors, most TCR beta V segments were observed in productive rearrangements about 87% or about 30% of the time, broadly matching IMGT annotations. Some IMGT-functional V segments, including TRBV6-2 and TRBV6-3, could not be distinguished by the 87-base-pair reads and were therefore excluded. A total of 150 to 200 TCR beta chains were listed by the study as associated with cytomegalovirus. Correlated functional status among segregating V segments might reflect linkage disequilibrium, but an unknown experimental factor could not be ruled out. Presence/absence analyses assumed roughly uniform sequencing depth across donors, an assumption that may not hold. Because some donors lacked HLA typing at each locus, the association tests relied only on the typed subset. In a later analysis, most CMV-associated TCR beta chains were found to appear HLA-restricted, with HLA associations seemingly driven largely by CMV exposure. A group of highly shared sequence variants was considered likely to be a technical artifact of the sequencing pipeline. CMV serostatus was the only immune exposure information available for the cohort. In this cohort, only TCR beta chains were sequenced, and detectable features were limited by the absence of alpha or paired-chain data. Because counts were too low, fewer than 20 rarely observed V segments, including chromosome 9 orphons, were excluded from the earlier analysis of 587 of the donors. While some public TCRs were present in many individuals, most TCR sequences turned up only very rarely across donors. Strong co-occurrence of HLA alleles, especially DR and DQ, made assigning TCR associations to individual alleles difficult. A later analysis found that TCR association rates varied across HLA loci, with DRB1 alleles showing the most associated TCRs and HLA-C alleles the fewest. A further reported finding was that TCR beta sequences accurately predicted the HLA-A and HLA-B alleles for most subjects in the first cohort. In both the original and validation cohorts, the classifier was reported to diagnose cytomegalovirus status with high specificity and sensitivity. In vitro tests confirmed that a few of the cytomegalovirus-associated TCR beta chains recognize cytomegalovirus antigens. In a later analysis, HLA-associated TCR beta chains were found to be more clonally expanded and to have lower generation probabilities than equally common non-associated chains. In a later genetic analysis, a missense DCLRE1C variant was associated with V-gene and J-gene trimming of TCR beta chains, and the association was replicated in an independent cohort. Compared with the roughly 710-donor mean, donors in an Asian-associated ancestry cluster had fewer N-insertions in productive TCRs, according to a later genetic analysis. A later analysis associated about 17,000 TCR beta sequences with specific HLA alleles at a false discovery rate of 0.05. In a later analysis, several top co-occurrence clusters were reported to appear linked to parvovirus B19, influenza, CMV and Epstein-Barr virus.

On this clone itself: It lacks a known antigen. It has no much larger one-base neighbor in the sample; base qualities were not kept.

The clonotype originates from a woman under 40 in good health and CMV-seronegative. Recombination linked TRBV6-5 to TRBJ2-7; the central 9 bases match TRBD1. The sample taken for sequencing was PBMCs. DNA sequence: TGTGCCAGCACCCGTTCAGGACAGGGGCGTTACGAGCAGTACTTC. Its protein is CASTRSGQGRYEQYF.